Listed here are 6 T cell receptor beta chains from one sample, sequenced in a study of blood T cell repertoires in COVID-19. Assay used: immunoSEQ multiplex PCR; TCRdb lists only in-frame clones, some missing. The data show approximately 170,000 clones, approximately 79% seen once. The material sequenced was peripheral blood. The receptors shown here come from a woman aged 45-65 years with acute or convalescent COVID-19.

This clone was observed a few times. The chain has TRBV5-5 and TRBJ2-3; 9 positions match TRBD1. Germline V gene sequence: CDR1 SGHKS, CDR2 YYEKEE (reference sequence). V lost 3 bases, J lost 0 bases, and 2 bases stayed unmatched. The length of the CDR3 is 15 residues. CDR3 in DNA: TGTGCCAGCAGCTCCGGGACAGGGAGCACAGATACGCAGTATTTT. This codes for CASSSGTGSTDTQYF.

The CDR3 loop is CASSAGGRSYEQYF. In DNA form, the CDR3 reads TGTGCCAGCAGCGCGGGGGGACGGTCCTACGAGCAGTACTTC. The chain is built from TRBV9 and TRBJ2-7; 7 bases map to TRBD2. The germline V gene has CDR1 SGDLS and CDR2 YYNGEE. With V trimmed by 3 bases and J by 1 base, 4 bases remained unmatched. The CDR3 has 14 amino acids.

V gene TRBV28 combines with J gene TRBJ1-6; 7 bases map to TRBD1. This CDR3 contains 15 residues. With V trimmed by 7 bases and J by 18 bases, 21 bases remained unmatched. CDR1 is MDHEN, CDR2 SYDVKM, per germline. CDR3 region: CASNRPGQTYSEAHF. The CDR3 region has the DNA TGTGCCAGCAACCGCCCGGGACAGACTTACTCTGAGGCCCACTTT.

The J gene is TRBJ2-7, the V gene TRBV19, with 7 nucleotides matching TRBD2. J gave up 2 bases and V 3 bases, and 4 bases lay outside the gene matches. The CDR3 covers 14 residues. Germline values: CDR1 LNHDA, CDR2 SQIVND (reference sequence). CDR3 amino acids: CASSIWEGTYEQYF. Here the CDR3 DNA reads TGTGCCAGTAGTATCTGGGAGGGAACCTACGAGCAGTACTTC. Full variable domain (rest looked up from reference TRBV19 and TRBJ2-7): DGGITQSPKYLFRKEGQNVTLSCEQNLNHDAMYWYRQDPGQGLRLIYYSQIVNDFQKGDIAEGYSVSREKKESFPLTVTSAQKNPTAFYLCASSIWEGTYEQYFGPGTRLTVT.

In its sample, this clone was seen once. CDR3 loop: CAWAIGVDEQYF. CDR3 nucleotides: TGTGCCTGGGCTATCGGGGTAGACGAGCAGTACTTC. V and J are TRBV30 and TRBJ2-7, with TRBD2 as a possible D gene (5 bases). CDR1 is GTSNPN, CDR2 SVGIG, per germline (reference sequence). Deletions cut 5 bases from V and 5 bases from J, with 13 bases between. The CDR3 runs to 12 residues.

This chain joins TRBV2 and TRBJ1-5; possibly TRBD1 for D (6 bases). With 5 bases removed from V and 7 bases from J, the gap between germline ends came to 18 bases. The CDR3 is 15 amino acids. Germline V CDR1 and CDR2: SNHLY, FYNNEI. Here the CDR3 reads CASSTGGGGRQPQHF. The DNA for the CDR3 is TGTGCCAGCAGTACCGGGGGAGGGGGACGGCAGCCCCAGCATTTT.